A selection of T cell receptor beta chains follows, all from one sample in a study of HIV-infected patients and healthy controls. TCRdb ran MiXCR on the 5' RACE reads and lists one entry per CDR3 protein. The sample records approximately 12,000 distinct CDR3 sequences, 9.3% being singletons. This sample comprised blood, obtained before antiretroviral therapy. These receptors were taken from an adult with HIV infection. The donor label of this sample is uncertain. Both conserved end residues are part of each CDR3. A D gene is named only where the DNA matches it firmly. Expanded clones get a size class; other rows say once, few or many, or leave the size out.

abundance	len	j_gene	v_gene	d_gene	CDR3nt	CDR3aa
many	15	TRBJ2-2	TRBV7-2	NA	TGTGCCAGCAGCTTCAAGGGAAGAGAAACCGGGGAGCTGTTTTTT	CASSFKGRETGELFF
few	15	TRBJ2-5	TRBV6-2/TRBV6-3	NA	TGTGCCAGCAGTTCCCCGGGACGGTTACAAGAGACCCAGTACTTC	CASSSPGRLQETQYF
NA	14	TRBJ2-5	TRBV7-8	TRBD2	TGTGCCAGCAGCTCCGGGACTAGCGCAGAGACCCAGTACTTC	CASSSGTSAETQYF
many	15	TRBJ2-3	TRBV27	NA	TGTGCCAGCAGTTCCACCGGGACGACCACAGATACGCAGTATTTT	CASSSTGTTTDTQYF
many	14	TRBJ2-7	TRBV7-2	NA	TGTGCCAGCAGCTCGTATGGATTCGGTTACGAGCAGTACTTC	CASSSYGFGYEQYF
many	15	TRBJ2-7	TRBV20-1	NA	TGCAGTGCAATCAACCTCGGGCCTCGAGGCTACGAGCAGTACTTC	CSAINLGPRGYEQYF
many	11	TRBJ2-1	TRBV7-2	NA	TGTGCCAGCAGCTGGGCAAATGAGCAGTTCTTC	CASSWANEQFF
many	13	TRBJ2-1	TRBV7-9	TRBD2	TGTGCCAGCAGCGGGGGACTACCCAATGAGCAGTTCTTC	CASSGGLPNEQFF
NA	14	TRBJ2-2	TRBV30	TRBD1	TGTGCCTGGAGAAGACAGGGGGCGTCCGGGGAGCTGTTTTTT	CAWRRQGASGELFF
many	17	TRBJ1-4	TRBV12-3/TRBV12-4	TRBD1	TGTGCCAGCAGTGGACGGACAGGGGATGCAACTAATGAAAAACTGTTTTTT	CASSGRTGDATNEKLFF
NA	16	TRBJ2-1	TRBV4-2	TRBD2	TGTGCCAGCAGCCAAGAAGTAGCGGGGGGCAACAATGAGCAGTTCTTC	CASSQEVAGGNNEQFF
many	14	TRBJ2-7	TRBV12-3/TRBV12-4	NA	TGTGCCAGCAGTGGAAGGACAATCTCCTACGAGCAGTACTTC	CASSGRTISYEQYF
many	16	TRBJ2-1	TRBV7-2	NA	TGTGCCAGCAGCTTAAGTTCTGGGGGCCTCTACAATGAGCAGTTCTTC	CASSLSSGGLYNEQFF
NA	12	TRBJ1-4	TRBV6-1	TRBD1	TGTGCCAGCAGTGATCAGACAGGGCGACTGTTTTTT	CASSDQTGRLFF
once	12	TRBJ1-4	TRBV6-1	NA	TGTGCCAGCCTAGAGATTAATGAAAAACTGTTTTTT	CASLEINEKLFF
many	16	TRBJ2-1	TRBV29-1	NA	TGCAGCGTTGAAGATCCGGCAGGGAGCTCCTACAATGAGCAGTTCTTC	CSVEDPAGSSYNEQFF
many	13	TRBJ2-1	TRBV11-2	NA	TGTGCCAGCAGCTTAGAAATCGGAGGTTTGTCGTTCTTC	CASSLEIGGLSFF
many	14	TRBJ1-5	TRBV7-9	TRBD1	TGTGCCAGCAGCCCAGGGACAGGTGGGTTGCCCCAGCATTTT	CASSPGTGGLPQHF
many	15	TRBJ2-3	TRBV5-4	NA	TGTGCCAGCAGTCTGGACCGACGCACCACAGATACGCAGTATTTT	CASSLDRRTTDTQYF
many	14	TRBJ1-3	TRBV20-1	NA	TGCAGTGCTGAACCGCAGGGAGTCCGAAACACCATATATTTT	CSAEPQGVRNTIYF
medium-sized	15	TRBJ2-7	TRBV7-2	NA	TGTGCCAGCAGCCCACATTTCTCAAAACACTACGAGCAGTACTTC	CASSPHFSKHYEQYF
many	12	TRBJ2-7	TRBV11-3	NA	TGTGCCAGCAGCCCATCCGAAGGGGCGCAGTACTTC	CASSPSEGAQYF
medium-sized	18	TRBJ2-3	TRBV20-1	TRBD2	TGCAGTGCTAGAGGGCGGCGGGGGGGCCTGGGTAGCACAGATACGCAGTATTTT	CSARGRRGGLGSTDTQYF
many	15	TRBJ2-1	TRBV20-1	TRBD2	TGCAGTGCTTCACCAGCGGGAGGCTATGTGGGCGAGCAGTTCTTC	CSASPAGGYVGEQFF
many	17	TRBJ1-2	TRBV6-5	NA	TGTGCCAGCAGTTACCGTTCGGGGAGCAGGGTGGTACATGGCTACACCTTC	CASSYRSGSRVVHGYTF